This entry features one T cell receptor beta chain sequence. Its antigen is currently unknown. The entry originates in a study of cytomegalovirus exposure and HLA in healthy donors. Findings of the study overall: Investigators reported 150 to 200 TCR beta chains as tied to cytomegalovirus. Rare TCR sequences dominated, though some public TCRs recurred in many donors.

Use of 60 Vbeta and 13 Jbeta primers characterized the PCR. TCRdb's table, derived via immunoSEQ multiplex PCR, lists solely in-frame clones and lacks some. Of roughly 140,000 clones in the sample, 70% to 85% were seen once. The specimen was PBMCs. The sequence came from a woman aged 55-70 years in good health and CMV-seropositive.

The CDR3 sequence: CATSRDGGNSPLHF. CDR3 coding DNA: TGTGCCACCAGCAGAGATGGCGGGAATTCACCCCTCCACTTT. The chain combines TRBV15 with TRBJ1-6, with D unresolved. This CDR3 contains 14 residues. Trimming pared 0 bases from V and 7 bases from J, leaving 7 bases between. The germline gives CDR1 LNHNV, CDR2 YYDKDF (reference sequence).